The text below deals with one T cell receptor (beta chain). The data derive from a study of blood T cell repertoires in COVID-19. Whole-study context: Sources were T cells, B-cell-depleted T cells, or PBMCs; the material itself was cDNA or gDNA.

The CDR3 has 12 amino acids. V was trimmed by 2 bases and J by 5 bases, leaving 6 bases between them. Germline CDR1 and CDR2: KGHSH and LQKENI. Per the study methods: Quantification of nucleated cells was approximated via reference gene primer amplification. TCRdb keeps only in-frame clones here, not all; method: immunoSEQ multiplex PCR. That table gives V, J and clone size, and the DNA gave D and trimming. The sample lists 100,000 or so clones, about four fifths seen once, with 8.5% to 10% in the top ten. The chain combines TRBV18 with TRBJ2-5, with D unresolved. This TCR derives from a man aged 35 to 55 with active or convalescent COVID-19. Material for sequencing was peripheral blood. The CDR3 reads CASSPNEETQYF. The CDR3 DNA sequence: TGTGCCAGCTCACCAAATGAGGAGACCCAGTACTTC.